This T cell receptor (beta chain) was obtained from a study of blood T cells in healthy people across ages. Study-wide findings and caveats: Diversity estimated from one million T cells was considered an underestimate. TCR beta diversity per million T cells fell roughly linearly with age.

Using a J-beta primer mix together with a sample-barcoded 5' primer, a second PCR was run for roughly 6 to 12 cycles. MiXCR was run by TCRdb on the 5' RACE reads, yielding one entry per CDR3 protein. This sample has about 600,000 distinct CDR3 sequences; less than 60% occur once, and the top ten carry 20% to 25%. The donors, aged about 6 to 100, were healthy Caucasians from Russia. For this clonotype: What it binds is not known. One base away lies a much larger clone, so this may be a sequencing read error.

CDR3 length: 14 amino acids. Per the germline V gene, CDR1 is SGDLS and CDR2 is YYNGEE. The receptor was derived from a man older than 75 in good health. This rearrangement joins TRBV9 to TRBJ2-5; TRBD1 is a possible D gene (5 bases). The J call may not be correct, given that the DNA end is closer to TRBJ2-7. Sequencing input: blood. The CDR3 bases are TGTGCCAGCAGTCGAGCAGGGTTTCCCTACGAGCAGTACTTC. This codes for CASSRAGFPYEQYF.